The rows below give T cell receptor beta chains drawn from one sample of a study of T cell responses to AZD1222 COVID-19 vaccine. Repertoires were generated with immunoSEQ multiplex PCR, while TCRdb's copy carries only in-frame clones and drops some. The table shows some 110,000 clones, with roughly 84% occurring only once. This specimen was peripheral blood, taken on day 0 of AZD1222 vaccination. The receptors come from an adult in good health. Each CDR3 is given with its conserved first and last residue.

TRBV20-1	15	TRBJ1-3	CSASGMTGPGNTIYF
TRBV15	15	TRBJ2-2	CATSREGGRTGELFF
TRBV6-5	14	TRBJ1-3	CASRGSGSGNTIYF
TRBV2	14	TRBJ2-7	CASSPRADSYEQYF
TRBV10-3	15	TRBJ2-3	CAISVRDRAQDTQYF
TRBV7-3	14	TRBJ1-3	CASSPGGPGNTIYF
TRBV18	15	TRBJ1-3	CASSPSGQGENTIYF
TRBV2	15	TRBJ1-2	CASSSIRQGVYGYTF
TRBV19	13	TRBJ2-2	CATAQANTGELFF
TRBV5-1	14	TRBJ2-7	CASSLSGTPYEQYF
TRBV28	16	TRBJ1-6	CASTVLGGGANSPLHF
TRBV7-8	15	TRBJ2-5	CASSFTSGRGETQYF
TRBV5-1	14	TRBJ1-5	CASSQTGALEPQHF
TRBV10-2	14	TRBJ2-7	CASSDGQHSYEQYF
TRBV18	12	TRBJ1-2	CASSSPRYGYTF
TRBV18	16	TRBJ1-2	CASSPIYRGRSYGYTF
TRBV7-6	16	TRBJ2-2	CASSPRTGTNTGELFF
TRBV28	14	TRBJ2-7	CASFHRGPSYEQYF
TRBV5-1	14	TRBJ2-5	CASSTGGYQETQYF
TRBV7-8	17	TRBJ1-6	CASSPRWDREGNSPLHF
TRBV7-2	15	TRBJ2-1	CASSLAWGGRDEQFF
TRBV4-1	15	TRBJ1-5	CASSQGGAGNQPQHF
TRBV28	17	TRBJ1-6	CASSLGSGGRSDSPLHF
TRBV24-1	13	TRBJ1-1	CATTVSENTEAFF
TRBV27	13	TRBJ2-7	CASAWRESYEQYF
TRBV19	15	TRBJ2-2	CASSILPLEPGELFF
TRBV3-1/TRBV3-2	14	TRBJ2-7	CASSQAAQGREQYF
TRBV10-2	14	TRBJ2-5	CATWTGTGEQTQYF
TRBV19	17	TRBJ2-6	CASSISDVSSGANVLTF
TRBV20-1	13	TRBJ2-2	CSASWPGTGELFF
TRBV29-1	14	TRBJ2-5	CSVERTGGLETQYF
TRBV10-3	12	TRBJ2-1	CAISERTRGQFF
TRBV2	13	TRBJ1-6	CASTKRADSPLHF
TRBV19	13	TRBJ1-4	CASSIRRDEKLFF
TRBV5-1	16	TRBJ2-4	CASSLGAGGTKNIQYF
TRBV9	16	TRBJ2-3	CASSFQGGRNTDTQYF
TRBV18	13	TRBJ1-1	CASSPPSGVEAFF
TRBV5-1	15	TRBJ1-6	CASLEGADYNSPLHF
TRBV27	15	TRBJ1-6	CASRIRTGPGSPLHF
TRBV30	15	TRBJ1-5	CAWSSQLGSNQPQHF
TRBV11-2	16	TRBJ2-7	CASSLNTGTGGFEQYF
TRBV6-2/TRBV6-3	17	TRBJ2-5	CASSYSFGTSGKETQYF
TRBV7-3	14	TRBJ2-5	CASSSQSGQETQYF
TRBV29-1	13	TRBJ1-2	CSARQDLDYGYTF
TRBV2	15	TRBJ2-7	CASSESPGVGYEQYF
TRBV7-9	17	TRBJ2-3	CASSVRGGGSNTDTQYF
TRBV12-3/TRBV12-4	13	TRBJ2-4	CASRWGGVNIQYF
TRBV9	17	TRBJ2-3	CASSISRGYPSTDTQYF
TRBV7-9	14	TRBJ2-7	CASRPPGQAYEQYF
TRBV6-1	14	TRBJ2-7	CASSEYQGAYEQYF